This TCR beta chain was documented in a study of blood T cell repertoires in COVID-19 (dated by TCRdb to 2018 to 2020). For context, the study as a whole: The collaborator samples originated in the United States, Italy and Spain and spanned the acute and convalescent phases of COVID-19. The prospective study material was composed of cDNA or gDNA derived from T cells, B-cell-depleted T cells, or PBMCs. Deeply sampled blood TCRbeta repertoires from subjects exposed to, actively infected with, or recovered from COVID-19 were included in the dataset. The repertoires were released in a freely available public database meant as a resource for research on the immune response to SARS-CoV-2. Samples were obtained from the ongoing ImmuneRACE study (first 160 participants) and from about 1,300 subjects provided by 6 global collaborators. A de-identified subject ID, COVID-19 status, age in years and sex were almost always included in the sample metadata. Where HLA class I and class II types were available, the types were taken from metadata supplied by the sample provider, not from assay-based typing. Here is what the overall study found, with its caveats: The quantity of clinical and demographic metadata differed by source and by participant and was supplied without curation.

TCRbeta CDR3 regions were amplified from genomic DNA using the immunoSEQ Assay, a bias-controlled multiplex PCR. As for the original processing: Nucleated cell counts per sample were estimated from amplification of reference gene primers within the assay. To quantify the absolute abundance of each unique TCRbeta CDR3 rearrangement, sequence reads were collapsed and filtered. For each sample, productive Simpson clonality was calculated by taking the square root of Simpson's diversity index across productive rearrangements. TCRdb's version of the immuneACCESS table is confined to in-frame rearrangements and falls short of the full clone set. An unresolved V gene accounts for under half of the shortfall where checked; the remainder is of unknown origin. V and J calls plus clone size are reproduced from that table; the DNA served to infer D and trimming. The sample yields 240,000 or so clones; approximately 80% were counted once. 1.9% of the sample goes to the ten largest clones.

CDR1 and CDR2 are drawn from the germline V gene: MNHEY, SVGAGI. The CDR3 goes from the cysteine to the phenylalanine over 13 residues. The entry retains the CDR3 DNA only, 39 bases that are in frame from base 1. Germline trimming amounts to 4 bases on V and 4 bases on J, with 3 as the count of junction bases outside the gene matches. About this clone: Its cognate antigen has yet to be identified. Nothing much larger sits one base from this clone, and base qualities are not available.

Samples from volunteer blood donors who had recovered from COVID-19 were contributed by a second Seattle source. The collaborating institutions used their own protocols to collect whole blood in K2EDTA tubes. For TCRbeta analysis, collaborator samples were shipped as frozen whole blood, as isolated PBMCs, or as DNA extracted from either sample type. The sample taken for sequencing was peripheral blood. The TCR originated in a man aged 30 to 39 who had recovered from COVID-19. The sequence is built from TRBV6-5 and TRBJ1-1; 7 junctional bases match TRBD1. The CDR3 loop reads CASSWNRGTEAFF. The DNA is as follows: TGTGCCAGCAGTTGGAACAGGGGCACTGAAGCTTTCTTT.